The present entry profiles one T cell receptor beta chain with its context. What it recognizes is unknown. From blood CD8+ and CD4+ T cells, TCR beta sequences were generated. In contrast to the negatively isolated CD8+ and CD4+ T cells, TEMRA cells were FACS-enriched. This sample is part of a study of CD8 T cells in Susac syndrome. Findings and limits, study-wide: TCR sequencing and HLA analysis covered a relatively small number of individuals.

Random hexamers were used to reverse transcribe the RNA input (about 0.45 to 1 ug). TCR beta CDR3 was amplified by immunoSEQ multiplex PCR. This amplification extended across 54 Vbeta and 13 Jbeta segments. TCRdb re-called the immunoSEQ multiplex PCR reads with MiXCR, one entry per CDR3 protein. The table includes 200,000 or so distinct CDR3 sequences, about 90% detected once. This receptor was taken from a human donor with multiple sclerosis. Material: CD8+ T cells from PBMCs.

The DNA of the CDR3 is TGTGCCAGCAGTCCCGTATCCTCCTACGAGCAGTACTTC. Translated, it gives CASSPVSSYEQYF. The chain links TRBV6-2 or TRBV6-3 to TRBJ2-7; D uncertain. Trimming pared 5 bases from V and 0 bases from J, leaving 8 bases between. Germline loops: CDR1 MNHEY, CDR2 SVGEGT. This CDR3 has 13 residues.